Described below is a single T cell receptor beta chain sequence and its context. The source of the sample is a study of T cell responses to AZD1222 COVID-19 vaccine. CDR3 length equals 12 residues. The germline V gene has CDR1 SGHDN and CDR2 FVKESK. V was shortened by 4 bases and J by 14 bases, with 15 bases between the two germline ends. Using immunoSEQ multiplex PCR, the repertoire was profiled, and TCRdb retains in-frame clones only, with some absent. The sample consists of 95,000 to 150,000 clones, around 84% of them appearing once. The input for sequencing was peripheral blood, taken on day 0 of AZD1222 vaccination. J is TRBJ2-4 and V is TRBV14; the D gene is possibly TRBD2 (5 bases). The TCR comes from an adult in good health. CDR3 sequence: CASSPGYQIKYF. As DNA, the CDR3 is TGTGCCAGCAGCCCGGGATATCAAATCAAGTACTTC.